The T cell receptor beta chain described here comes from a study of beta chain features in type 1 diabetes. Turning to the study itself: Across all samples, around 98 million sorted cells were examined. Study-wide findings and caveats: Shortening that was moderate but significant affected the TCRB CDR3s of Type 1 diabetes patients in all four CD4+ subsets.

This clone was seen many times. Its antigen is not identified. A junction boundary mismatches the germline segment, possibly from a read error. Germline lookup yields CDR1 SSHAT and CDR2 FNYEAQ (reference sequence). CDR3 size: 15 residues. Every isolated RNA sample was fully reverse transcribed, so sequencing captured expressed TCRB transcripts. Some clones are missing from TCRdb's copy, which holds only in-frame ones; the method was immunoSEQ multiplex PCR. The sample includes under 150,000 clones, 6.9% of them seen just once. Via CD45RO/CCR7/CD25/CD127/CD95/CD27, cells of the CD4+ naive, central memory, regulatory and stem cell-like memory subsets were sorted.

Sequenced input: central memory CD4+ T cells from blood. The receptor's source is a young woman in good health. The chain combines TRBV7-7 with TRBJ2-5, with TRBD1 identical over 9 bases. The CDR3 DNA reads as TGTGCTAGCAGCTTAGTTGGACAGGGGACGGAGACCCAGTACTTC. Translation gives CASSLVGQGTETQYF.